Only one count was recorded for the clone carrying this T cell receptor (beta chain). Its target is unknown. The sample comes from a study of T cells in tumors after PD-1 blockade. Across the whole study: Excluded were patients with checkpoint blockade, immunosuppressants, or radiotherapy or other anti-cancer therapy within 4 weeks. Each patient got pembrolizumab 200 mg every 3 weeks or cemiplimab 350 mg every 2 weeks.

Input was roughly 550 ng to 6,500 ng of genomic DNA from tumor or blood. Generated by immunoSEQ multiplex PCR, the TCRdb table keeps only in-frame clones and is missing some. The sample has approximately 15,000 clones; roughly 80% are singletons. Notes on the study in general: Peripheral recruitment is suggested, as some novel exhausted tumor clones were in pre-treatment blood.

Per the germline V gene, CDR1 is SNHLY and CDR2 is FYNNEI. The CDR3 loop spans 14 amino acids. The V gene end was trimmed by 6 bases and the J gene end by 3 bases; junction bases not matched to a gene: 2. This specimen consisted of PBMCs, obtained after anti-PD-1 treatment. The sequence came from a human donor with basal cell carcinoma. This chain joins TRBV2 and TRBJ2-2; 9 bases fit TRBD1. The CDR3 DNA reads TGTGCCAGCAGCCGACAGGGGGACACCGGGGAGCTGTTTTTT. Translation gives CASSRQGDTGELFF.